This T cell receptor beta chain was recovered during a study of T cells expressing NK-cell markers. CDR1 is SGHRS, CDR2 YFSETQ, per germline. This CDR3 spans 14 amino acids. One entry per CDR3 protein, without DNA, is what TCRdb gives after re-calling the 5' RACE reads. Its listing shows 350,000 to 400,000 distinct CDR3 sequences. The clonotype originates from a woman between 45 and 65 years old in good health. The V call is TRBV5-1, the J call TRBJ1-4; the TRBD1 assignment by TCRdb is unverifiable without DNA. The source material was blood T cells: a sorted CD56 or NKG2C T cell subset, CD4+ or CD8+ T cells, or bulk PBMC T cells (not recorded which). This CDR3 is CASSLGGTGEKLFF.